This is a list of T cell receptor beta chains from one sample in a study of control samples from healthy donors and cancer patients. The assay was immunoSEQ multiplex PCR, and TCRdb's table has in-frame clones only and misses some. This sample has just over 150,000 clones; 93% occur once, and the top ten carry about 2.4%. Specimen: blood. Receptors originate from a man aged 45-65 years in good health. CDR3s include the opening cysteine and the closing phenylalanine or tryptophan. D genes are given only for firm matches. Not every row has a clone size; where given, it reads once, few, many or a size class.

cdr3_length	d_call	v_call	clone_size	j_call	cdr3_aa	cdr3_nt
14	TRBD2	TRBV5-4	NA	TRBJ2-1	CASSFLGRAGEQFF	TGTGCCAGCAGCTTCCTTGGGAGGGCCGGTGAGCAGTTCTTC
16	NA	TRBV3-1/TRBV3-2	NA	TRBJ2-3	CASSQEPRLAKDTQYF	TGTGCCAGCAGCCAAGAACCGAGGCTAGCAAAGGATACGCAGTATTTT
14	NA	TRBV2	NA	TRBJ1-5	CASSVRQKNQPQHF	TGTGCCAGCAGTGTTCGGCAGAAAAATCAGCCCCAGCATTTT
15	NA	TRBV28	NA	TRBJ1-5	CASRKPTGNNQPQHF	TGTGCCAGCAGGAAACCTACAGGTAACAATCAGCCCCAGCATTTT
16	NA	TRBV7-9	NA	TRBJ2-1	CASSLRDSSSYNEQFF	TGTGCCAGCAGCCTACGGGACTCGAGCTCCTACAATGAGCAGTTCTTC
12	NA	TRBV5-1	NA	TRBJ1-2	CASSQGNYGYTF	TGCGCCAGCAGCCAGGGTAACTATGGCTACACCTTC
13	NA	TRBV12-3/TRBV12-4	NA	TRBJ1-1	CASSVWGFGEAFF	TGTGCCAGCAGTGTTTGGGGATTCGGTGAAGCTTTCTTT
15	TRBD2	TRBV5-6	NA	TRBJ2-7	CASSWTSGRAYEQYF	TGTGCCAGCAGCTGGACTAGCGGGAGAGCCTACGAGCAGTACTTC
14	NA	TRBV12-2	NA	TRBJ1-5	CASRQTRRDQPQHF	TGTGCAAGTCGACAGACCCGACGGGATCAGCCCCAGCATTTT
16	NA	TRBV10-3	once	TRBJ2-1	CAISDLGKSSYNEQFF	TGTGCCATCAGTGATTTAGGGAAGAGCTCCTACAATGAGCAGTTCTTC
16	NA	TRBV7-9	NA	TRBJ1-1	CASSPSGDGKLGAAFF	TGTGCCAGCAGCCCGTCAGGGGACGGGAAACTAGGGGCAGCTTTCTTT
14	TRBD1	TRBV7-2	NA	TRBJ1-1	CASSLIAGGQEAFF	TGTGCCAGCAGCTTAATTGCAGGGGGACAAGAAGCTTTCTTT
14	NA	TRBV5-1	NA	TRBJ2-7	CASSFGDGTYEQYF	TGCGCCAGCAGCTTCGGGGACGGGACCTACGAGCAGTACTTC
14	TRBD2	TRBV7-9	NA	TRBJ2-7	CASRPLAGDYEQYF	TGTGCCAGCAGGCCACTAGCGGGGGACTACGAGCAGTACTTC
23	NA	TRBV12-2	NA	TRBJ1-6	CASRPAVGSLRYFRRGNNSPLHF	TGTGCAAGTCGCCCCGCGGTGGGGAGTCTTAGGTATTTTAGGCGGGGAAATAATTCACCCCTCCACTTT
15	NA	TRBV28	NA	TRBJ2-1	CASSLDRSSYNEQFF	TGTGCCAGCAGTTTAGACCGAAGCTCCTACAATGAGCAGTTCTTC
13	NA	TRBV18	NA	TRBJ2-7	CASSQGTSYEQYF	TGTGCCAGCTCCCAAGGAACCTCCTACGAGCAGTACTTC
13	NA	TRBV12-3/TRBV12-4	NA	TRBJ2-2	CASSHGGTGELFF	TGTGCCAGCAGTCACGGGGGAACCGGGGAGCTGTTTTTT
13	NA	TRBV27	NA	TRBJ2-3	CASTKTGSDTQYF	TGTGCCAGCACTAAAACGGGGTCAGATACGCAGTATTTT
13	TRBD1	TRBV11-2	once	TRBJ1-2	CASSLAGGNGYTF	TGTGCCAGCAGCTTAGCAGGGGGTAATGGCTACACCTTC
14	TRBD1	TRBV27	NA	TRBJ1-6	CASTDRGLNSPLHF	TGTGCCAGCACAGACAGGGGGCTTAATTCACCCCTCCACTTT
13	NA	TRBV21-1	NA	TRBJ1-5	CASSKVGIQPQHF	TGTGCCAGCAGCAAAGTAGGGATTCAGCCCCAGCATTTT
15	TRBD1	TRBV9	NA	TRBJ2-5	CASSGRQGQRETQYF	TGTGCCAGCAGCGGTCGACAGGGACAGAGGGAGACCCAGTACTTC
15	NA	TRBV11-2	NA	TRBJ1-3	CASSLDGLSGNTIYF	TGTGCCAGCAGCTTAGATGGCCTCTCTGGAAACACCATATATTTT
11	TRBD1	TRBV29-1	NA	TRBJ2-1	CSVARGQEQFF	TGCAGCGTTGCGAGGGGGCAGGAGCAGTTCTTC
19	TRBD2	TRBV2	NA	TRBJ2-5	CASRTTGTSGRAGLETQYF	TGTGCCAGCAGAACAACGGGAACTAGCGGGAGGGCGGGGTTAGAGACCCAGTACTTC
17	NA	TRBV5-1	NA	TRBJ1-1	CASSLSFLGRMNTEAFF	TGCGCCAGCAGCTTGAGTTTCTTGGGCAGAATGAACACTGAAGCTTTCTTT
14	TRBD1	TRBV5-4	NA	TRBJ1-2	CASSSRTGGYGYTF	TGTGCCAGCAGCTCAAGGACAGGGGGCTATGGCTACACCTTC
14	NA	TRBV24-1	NA	TRBJ2-1	CATSGEGPYNEQFF	TGTGCCACCAGTGGAGAGGGTCCTTACAATGAGCAGTTCTTC
17	NA	TRBV27	NA	TRBJ1-3	CASSLYGAVRSGNTIYF	TGTGCCAGCAGTTTATACGGGGCAGTGAGGTCGGGAAACACCATATATTTT
14	TRBD1	TRBV3-1/TRBV3-2	few	TRBJ1-6	CASSQETGKTPLHF	TGTGCCAGCAGCCAAGAGACAGGGAAGACACCCCTCCACTTT
11	NA	TRBV20-1	few	TRBJ2-2	CSASPTGELFF	TGCAGTGCTAGCCCGACCGGGGAGCTGTTTTTT
15	NA	TRBV19	few	TRBJ2-3	CASRNRASVTDTQYF	TGTGCCAGTAGAAACAGGGCATCGGTGACAGATACGCAGTATTTT
17	TRBD1	TRBV6-6	NA	TRBJ1-2	CASSLEIRDRVPYGYTF	TGTGCCAGCAGTCTAGAAATCCGGGACAGAGTTCCCTACGGCTACACCTTC
15	TRBD2	TRBV15	once	TRBJ2-3	CATSGGLAPIDTQYF	TGTGCCACCAGCGGAGGACTAGCCCCAATCGATACGCAGTATTTT
12	TRBD1	TRBV30	NA	TRBJ1-2	CAWTQPGTGPTF	TGTGCCTGGACCCAACCCGGGACAGGACCCACCTTC
14	NA	TRBV9	NA	TRBJ1-6	CASSPDGAYWALHF	TGTGCCAGCAGCCCGGACGGGGCATATTGGGCCCTCCACTTT
15	TRBD1	TRBV3-1/TRBV3-2	NA	TRBJ1-2	CASSQLRQGQGGYTF	TGTGCCAGCAGCCAACTCCGACAGGGCCAGGGAGGCTACACCTTC
12	NA	TRBV5-1	NA	TRBJ2-3	CASRGSTDTQYF	TGCGCCAGCAGGGGTAGCACAGATACGCAGTATTTT
15	TRBD2	TRBV6-6	NA	TRBJ2-7	CASSRTSGRDYEQYF	TGTGCCAGCAGCCGGACTAGCGGGAGGGATTACGAGCAGTACTTC
13	NA	TRBV7-9	NA	TRBJ1-1	CASSWAANTEAFF	TGTGCCAGCAGCTGGGCAGCGAACACTGAAGCTTTCTTT
17	NA	TRBV10-3	NA	TRBJ1-3	CAISYLPSGNAGNTIYF	TGTGCCATCAGTTATCTCCCATCCGGGAATGCTGGAAACACCATATATTTT
12	TRBD1	TRBV6-5	NA	TRBJ1-5	CASNHRGQPQHF	TGTGCCAGCAACCACAGGGGTCAGCCCCAGCATTTT